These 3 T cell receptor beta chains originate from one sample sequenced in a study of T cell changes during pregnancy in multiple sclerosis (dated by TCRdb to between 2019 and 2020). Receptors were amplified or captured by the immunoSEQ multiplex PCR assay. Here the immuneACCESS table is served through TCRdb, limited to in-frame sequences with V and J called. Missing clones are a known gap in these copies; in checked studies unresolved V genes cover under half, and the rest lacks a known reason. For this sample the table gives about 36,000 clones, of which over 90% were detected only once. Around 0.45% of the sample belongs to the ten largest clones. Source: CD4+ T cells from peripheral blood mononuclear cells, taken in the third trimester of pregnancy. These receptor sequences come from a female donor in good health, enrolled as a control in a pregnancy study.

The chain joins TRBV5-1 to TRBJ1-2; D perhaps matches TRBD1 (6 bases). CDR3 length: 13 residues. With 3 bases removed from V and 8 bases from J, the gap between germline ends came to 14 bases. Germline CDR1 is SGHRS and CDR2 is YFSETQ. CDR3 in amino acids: CASSYSGENGYTF. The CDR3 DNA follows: TGCGCCAGCAGCTACTCAGGGGAAAACGGCTACACCTTC.

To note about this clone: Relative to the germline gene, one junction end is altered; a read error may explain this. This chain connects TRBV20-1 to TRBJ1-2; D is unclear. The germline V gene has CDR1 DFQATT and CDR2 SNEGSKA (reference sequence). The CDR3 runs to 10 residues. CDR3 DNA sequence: TGTACGGCGAGCGAGGGAATTAACACCTTC. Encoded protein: CTASEGINTF.

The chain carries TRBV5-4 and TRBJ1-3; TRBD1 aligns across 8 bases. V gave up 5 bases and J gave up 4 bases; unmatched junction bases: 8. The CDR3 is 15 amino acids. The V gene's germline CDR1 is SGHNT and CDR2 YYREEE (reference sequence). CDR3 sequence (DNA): TGTGCCAGCAGAGAGACAGGGGCGAGGGGAAACACCATATATTTT. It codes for CASRETGARGNTIYF.